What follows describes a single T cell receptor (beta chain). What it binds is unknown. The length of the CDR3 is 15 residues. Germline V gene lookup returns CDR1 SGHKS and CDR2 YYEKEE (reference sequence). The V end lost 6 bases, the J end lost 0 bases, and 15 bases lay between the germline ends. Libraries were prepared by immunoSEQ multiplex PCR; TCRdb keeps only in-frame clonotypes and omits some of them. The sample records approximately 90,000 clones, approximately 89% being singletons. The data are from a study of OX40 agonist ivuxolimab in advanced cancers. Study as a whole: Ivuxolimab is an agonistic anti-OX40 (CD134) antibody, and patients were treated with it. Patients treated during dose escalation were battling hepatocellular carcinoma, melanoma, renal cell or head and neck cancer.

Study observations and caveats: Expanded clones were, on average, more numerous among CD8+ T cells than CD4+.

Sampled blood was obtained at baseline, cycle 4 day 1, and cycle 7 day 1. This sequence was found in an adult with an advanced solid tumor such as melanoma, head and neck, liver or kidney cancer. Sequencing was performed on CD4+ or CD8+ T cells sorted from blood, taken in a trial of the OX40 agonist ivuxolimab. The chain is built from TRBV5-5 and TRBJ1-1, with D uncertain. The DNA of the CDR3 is TGTGCCAGCACCAAGGAGGGCCCAGTGAACACTGAAGCTTTCTTT. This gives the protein CASTKEGPVNTEAFF.